These 23 T cell receptor beta chains came from one sample sequenced in a study of Graves' ophthalmopathy and Graves' hyperthyroidism. RNA transcripts were the template, and TCR beta CDR3 regions were amplified from them. An initial RT-PCR round employing HTBI primers preceded a second-round multiplex PCR. MiXCR, run by TCRdb on the multiplex PCR reads, gives a single entry per CDR3 protein. The sample lists a few hundred thousand distinct CDR3 sequences, roughly 21% occurring once. Sequenced: peripheral blood. These receptors were collected from a woman aged 50 to 65 with Graves' ophthalmopathy.

This clonotype was seen a single time. This rearrangement joins TRBV2 to TRBJ1-1, with a weak D call TRBD1 (6 bases). The CDR3 is made up of 15 amino acids. The germline gives CDR1 SNHLY, CDR2 FYNNEI. V lost 8 bases to trimming and J lost 0 bases, with 16 bases between them. The CDR3, as DNA: TGTGCCAGCCGGGGGGGCAGATTCATGAACACTGAAGCTTTCTTT. The encoded protein is CASRGGRFMNTEAFF.

This clonotype was seen at least ten times. CDR3 in DNA: TGTGCCAGTAGCACAAGTCACTCCAGGGAATCCAAAAACATTCAGTACTTC. Amino acids: CASSTSHSRESKNIQYF. The V and J genes are TRBV19 and TRBJ2-4, with a tentative D call TRBD1 (5 bases). The V gene lost 6 bases and the J gene lost 2 bases, with 20 bases spanning the gap. This CDR3 spans 17 amino acids. The germline CDR1 and CDR2 sequences are LNHDA and SQIVND (reference sequence).

The chain carries TRBV10-1 and TRBJ2-5; D is possibly TRBD1 or TRBD2 (5 bases each). V lost 8 bases and J 5 bases, leaving 18 bases between the germline ends. CDR1 is WNHNN, CDR2 SYGVQD, per germline (reference sequence). This CDR3 contains 14 residues. This CDR3 is CASGPGTTRETQYF. In DNA form, the CDR3 reads TGCGCCAGCGGCCCGGGGACCACGAGGGAGACCCAGTACTTC.

This clonotype was observed at least ten times. This rearrangement joins TRBV30 to TRBJ1-2, with unresolved D. Germline V gene sequence: CDR1 GTSNPN, CDR2 SVGIG (reference sequence). The CDR3 loop spans 13 amino acids. Between the trimmed V and J ends, which lost 6 bases and 4 bases, there was a span of 15 bases. The CDR3, as DNA: TGTGCCTGTCTTAATCCGGGCGGCTATGGCTACACCTTC. Translation gives CACLNPGGYGYTF.

The sample holds many counts of this clonotype. This chain uses TRBV20-1 with TRBJ1-1; D uncertain. Germline CDR1 is DFQATT and CDR2 is SNEGSKA (reference sequence). The CDR3 loop spans 12 amino acids. With 6 bases removed from V and 1 base from J, the gap between germline ends came to 9 bases. CDR3 nucleotide sequence: TGCAGTGCCTCGGACGGGAACACTGAAGCTTTCTTT. Amino acid sequence: CSASDGNTEAFF.

The chain employs TRBV11-2 and TRBJ1-6; D remains ambiguous. Looked up from germline, CDR1 is SGHAT and CDR2 is FQNNGV. The V and J ends lost 3 bases and 10 bases respectively, with 13 bases between them. The CDR3 totals 14 residues. This CDR3 is CASSLVLGQSPLHF. For the CDR3, the DNA is TGTGCCAGCAGCTTGGTTCTGGGTCAGTCACCCCTCCACTTT.

This rearrangement joins TRBV24-1 to TRBJ2-5, with TRBD1 matching 7 bases. The V segment lost 0 bases and the J segment 3 bases; nucleotides outside the gene matches: 3. CDR1 KGHDR and CDR2 SFDVKD come from the germline V gene. The CDR3 runs 15 residues. For the CDR3, the DNA is TGTGCCACCAGTGATTTGTCGACAGGGAAAGAGACCCAGTACTTC. This sequence encodes CATSDLSTGKETQYF.

This clonotype was recorded at least ten times. The genes are TRBV7-2 and TRBJ2-7; unclear D gene. Trimming shortened V by 5 bases and J by 6 bases, and 14 bases separated the two germline ends. CDR1 and CDR2 (germline): SGHTA, FQGNSA. The CDR3 extends over 13 amino acids. CDR3: CASSLIPPREQYF. CDR3 sequence (DNA): TGTGCCAGCAGCCTAATCCCCCCACGCGAGCAGTACTTC. The full variable domain, rest sourced from reference TRBV7-2 and TRBJ2-7, is GAGVSQSPSNKVTEKGKDVELRCDPISGHTALYWYRQSLGQGLEFLIYFQGNSAPDKSGLPSDRFSAERTGGSVSTLTIQRTQQEDSAVYLCASSLIPPREQYFGPGTRLTVT.

In this sample, this clonotype turned up many times. The rearrangement links TRBV2 to TRBJ2-5, with D maybe TRBD1 (6 bases). Germline V gene sequence: CDR1 SNHLY, CDR2 FYNNEI. The CDR3 is made up of 14 amino acids. With 6 bases removed from V and 1 base from J, the gap between germline ends came to 12 bases. The CDR3 sequence: CASRPGQIQETQYF. CDR3 coding DNA: TGTGCCAGCAGGCCAGGACAGATCCAAGAGACCCAGTACTTC.

This clonotype occurred many times. The chain is built from TRBV11-2 and TRBJ2-5, with 10 nucleotides matching TRBD2. Germline loops: CDR1 SGHAT, CDR2 FQNNGV. Trimming removed 1 base from V and 2 bases from J; junction bases left unmatched: 10. The length of the CDR3 is 18 residues. The CDR3 DNA reads as TGTGCCAGCAGCTTAGGAATGCCAGGACTAGCGGAGCAAGAGACCCAGTACTTC. Its translation is CASSLGMPGLAEQETQYF.

This clonotype was recorded at least ten times. This chain joins TRBV6-5 and TRBJ2-7; 9 positions agree with TRBD1. V dropped 6 bases and J dropped 4; count of bases not matched to a gene: 13. CDR1 and CDR2 (germline): MNHEY, SVGAGI. The CDR3 runs to 16 residues. This CDR3 reads CASSKPMGQGGYEQYF. The CDR3 DNA reads as TGTGCCAGCAGCAAACCGATGGGACAGGGAGGTTACGAGCAGTACTTC.

The rearrangement links TRBV29-1 to TRBJ2-5; TRBD1 matches 9 bases. V shed 7 bases, J shed 5 bases, and the junction held 14 bases outside the gene matches. CDR3 length: 15 amino acids. The germline V gene has CDR1 SQVTM and CDR2 ANQGSEA. The CDR3 here is CSGRWLPQGAETQYF. CDR3 DNA: TGCAGCGGGAGGTGGTTACCACAGGGGGCCGAGACCCAGTACTTC.

This clonotype was picked up many times. The chain joins TRBV27 to TRBJ1-5, with a tentative D call TRBD1 (5 bases). V shed 10 bases and J shed 5 bases, with 15 bases lying between them. This CDR3 region has 13 residues. Per germline, CDR1 MNHEY and CDR2 SMNVEV (reference sequence). In DNA form, the CDR3 reads TGTGCCACCGGACATGTTCCAGATCAGCCCCAGCATTTT. Its protein product is CATGHVPDQPQHF.

In this sample, this clonotype turned up many times. The chain has TRBV6-1 and TRBJ1-1, with D tentatively TRBD1 (6 bases). The CDR3 is 14 residues long. Trimming took 6 bases from V and 0 from J, leaving 11 bases between them. In germline, CDR1 is MNHNS, CDR2 SASEGT. CDR3 in amino acids: CASSTGTMNTEAFF. CDR3 bases: TGTGCCAGCAGCACCGGGACAATGAACACTGAAGCTTTCTTT.

The J gene is TRBJ2-2, the V gene TRBV5-1; possibly TRBD1 for D (6 bases). Germline CDR1 SGHRS, CDR2 YFSETQ. V was trimmed by 3 bases and J by 4 bases, leaving 13 bases between them. The CDR3 length is 15 residues. The CDR3 sequence is CASSWGAGVTGELFF. CDR3 in DNA: TGCGCCAGCAGCTGGGGTGCAGGGGTCACCGGGGAGCTGTTTTTT.

In its sample, this clonotype was seen many times. This chain connects TRBV7-8 to TRBJ2-7; D assignment may be TRBD1 or TRBD2 (6 bases each). Trimming took off 0 bases at V and 6 bases at J, with 15 bases between the two ends. This CDR3 contains 15 residues. CDR1 is SGHVS and CDR2 is FQNEAQ in the germline V gene. The CDR3 DNA reads as TGTGCCAGCAGCTTAGCGTACGGGGGCTGGGGCGAGCAGTACTTC. Translated, it gives CASSLAYGGWGEQYF.

The chain combines TRBV6-1 with TRBJ1-1; D gene ambiguous. CDR3 length: 14 amino acids. The V end lost 2 bases, the J end lost 3 bases, and 10 bases lay between the germline ends. CDR1 and CDR2 from the germline V gene are MNHNS and SASEGT. CDR3 amino acids: CASSEYYGDTEAFF. The CDR3 region has the DNA TGTGCCAGCAGTGAATACTATGGGGACACTGAAGCTTTCTTT.

This clonotype was seen ten or more times. The chain has TRBV20-1 and TRBJ1-5; TRBD1 matches at 8 bases. Trimming removed 6 bases from V and 7 bases from J; junction bases left unmatched: 8. The germline V gene has CDR1 DFQATT and CDR2 SNEGSKA (reference sequence). The CDR3 is 13 residues long. The CDR3 DNA reads TGCAGTGCCAGCGGGACAGGTGGCCAGCCCCAGCATTTT. It encodes CSASGTGGQPQHF.

The table lists this clonotype with many counts. The chain's CDR3 is CASSPQTGPSNQPQHF. The CDR3 region has the DNA TGTGCCAGCAGCCCGCAAACCGGGCCGAGCAATCAGCCCCAGCATTTT. This rearrangement joins TRBV4-2 to TRBJ1-5; no clear D. CDR1 and CDR2 (germline): LGHNA, YNFKEQ. The germline V and J ends were trimmed by 4 bases and 1 base, with 14 bases remaining between them. There are 16 residues in the CDR3.

The table lists this clonotype with many counts. The chain uses TRBV30 and TRBJ1-2, with a weak D call TRBD1 (6 bases). CDR1 and CDR2 from the germline V gene are GTSNPN and SVGIG (reference sequence). Trimming cost V 4 bases and J 4 bases, with 16 bases left between them. The CDR3 spans 14 residues. The CDR3 loop reads CAWNRDIMFYGYTF. CDR3 DNA sequence: TGTGCCTGGAACCGGGACATCATGTTCTATGGCTACACCTTC. The entire variable domain, with the rest obtained from reference TRBV30 and TRBJ1-2, is as follows: SQTIHQWPATLVQPVGSPLSLECTVEGTSNPNLYWYRQAAGRGLQLLFYSVGIGQISSEVPQNLSASRPQDRQFILSSKKLLLSDSGFYLCAWNRDIMFYGYTFGSGTRLTVV.

In its sample, this clonotype was seen a few times. The rearrangement joins TRBV18 to TRBJ1-1; no reliable D call. Germline loops: CDR1 KGHSH, CDR2 LQKENI. With 3 bases removed from V and 4 bases from J, the gap between germline ends came to 12 bases. This CDR3 region has 14 residues. The CDR3 nucleotides are TGTGCCAGCTCACCGGCGCGGGGTGGCACTGAAGCTTTCTTT. It yields the protein CASSPARGGTEAFF.

Ten or more counts support this clonotype. The J gene is TRBJ2-3, the V gene TRBV6-2 or TRBV6-3; 8 bases are a match to TRBD1. The CDR3 is made up of 16 amino acids. CDR1 MNHEY and CDR2 SVGEGT come from the germline V gene. With V trimmed by 6 bases and J by 1 base, 9 bases remained unmatched. CDR3 DNA sequence: TGTGCCAGCAGACCGAGACAGGGGATCCGCACAGATACGCAGTATTTT. Protein product: CASRPRQGIRTDTQYF.

The chain uses TRBV30 and TRBJ1-2; D is unclear. Germline V lookup: CDR1 GTSNPN, CDR2 SVGIG (reference sequence). CDR3 length equals 14 residues. V was pared by 0 bases and J by 4 bases, with 12 bases between. The CDR3 coding sequence is TGTGCCTGGAGTGTACAGATAACTAGCTATGGCTACACCTTC. Amino acid sequence: CAWSVQITSYGYTF. The full variable domain, rest sourced from reference TRBV30 and TRBJ1-2, is SQTIHQWPATLVQPVGSPLSLECTVEGTSNPNLYWYRQAAGRGLQLLFYSVGIGQISSEVPQNLSASRPQDRQFILSSKKLLLSDSGFYLCAWSVQITSYGYTFGSGTRLTVV.